The next 7 T cell receptor beta chains were all read from a single sample in a study of cytomegalovirus exposure and HLA in healthy donors. Vbeta (60) and Jbeta (13) primers were used in the PCR. Measured with immunoSEQ multiplex PCR; TCRdb has only the in-frame clones, and not every one. The profile shows around 140,000 clones, 75% to 80% of them singletons. Sequences were obtained from PBMCs. The receptors derive from a woman between 18 and 30 years old in good health and CMV-seropositive.

V usage is TRBV15 and J usage is TRBJ1-1; no definite D call. The CDR3 length is 13 residues. Trimming pared 7 bases from V and 3 bases from J, leaving 12 bases between. Per the germline V gene, CDR1 is LNHNV and CDR2 is YYDKDF (reference sequence). The CDR3 sequence is CATIYGLDTEAFF. Here the CDR3 DNA reads TGTGCCACCATATACGGTCTGGACACTGAAGCTTTCTTT.

A word on this clone: A read error may produce the germline difference seen at one junction end. The rearrangement links TRBV5-1 to TRBJ2-5; 8 bases match TRBD2. The CDR3 has 14 residues. Per the germline V gene, CDR1 is SGHRS and CDR2 is YFSETQ. The CDR3 sequence is CACSVTGGGETQYF. The CDR3 bases are TGCGCCTGCAGCGTGACGGGGGGGGGAGAGACCCAGTACTTC.

The V call is TRBV2, the J call TRBJ1-5, with 8 positions matching TRBD1. With V trimmed by 2 bases and J by 4 bases, 4 bases remained unmatched. Germline CDR1 SNHLY, CDR2 FYNNEI. This CDR3 has 15 amino acids. As DNA, the CDR3 is TGTGCCAGCAGTGAATGGGACAGGATGAATCAGCCCCAGCATTTT. Amino acid sequence: CASSEWDRMNQPQHF.

Concerning this clone itself: Distinct nucleotide sequences in the sample also encode this CDR3. The V gene is TRBV6-1, the J gene TRBJ2-6; 7 nucleotides match TRBD1. V lost 6 bases and J lost 0; bases outside the gene matches: 2. Germline CDR1 reads MNHNS; CDR2 reads SASEGT. The CDR3 is 15 amino acids. CDR3 in amino acids: CASRSGGSGANVLTF. Written as DNA, the CDR3 is TGTGCCAGCAGGTCAGGGGGCTCTGGGGCCAACGTCCTGACTTTC.

The rearrangement links TRBV6-5 to TRBJ1-6; 7 nucleotides match TRBD1. Unmatched junction bases numbered 12, after V lost 11 bases and J lost 5 bases. This CDR3 region has 15 residues. Germline V gives CDR1 MNHEY, CDR2 SVGAGI. DNA of the CDR3: TGTGCCGTCAAACCCTCGGGACAGCATAATTCACCCCTCCACTTT. Amino acids: CAVKPSGQHNSPLHF.

This chain joins TRBV25-1 and TRBJ1-5; tentatively, D is TRBD1 (5 bases). Germline V gene data show CDR1 as MGHDK and CDR2 as SYGVNS. The V and J ends lost 1 base and 2 bases respectively, with 12 bases between them. The CDR3 runs 16 residues. The CDR3 DNA follows: TGTGCCAGCAGTGAATTGCAGATACAGGGCAATCAGCCCCAGCATTTT. Translation gives CASSELQIQGNQPQHF. The variable domain in full, completed from reference TRBV25-1 and TRBJ1-5, reads EADIYQTPRYLVIGTGKKITLECSQTMGHDKMYWYQQDPGMELHLIHYSYGVNSTEKGDLSSESTVSRIRTEHFPLTLESARPSHTSQYLCASSELQIQGNQPQHFGDGTRLSIL.

This sequence joins TRBV30 and TRBJ1-3; maybe TRBD1 (5 bases). The CDR3 loop spans 13 amino acids. Per the germline V gene, CDR1 is GTSNPN and CDR2 is SVGIG (reference sequence). V was trimmed by 3 bases and J by 4 bases, leaving 10 bases between them. CDR3 nucleotide sequence: TGTGCCTGGAGGCAGGGAGGAGGAAACACCATATATTTT. Translation: CAWRQGGGNTIYF. Complete variable domain (other parts from reference TRBV30 and TRBJ1-3): SQTIHQWPATLVQPVGSPLSLECTVEGTSNPNLYWYRQAAGRGLQLLFYSVGIGQISSEVPQNLSASRPQDRQFILSSKKLLLSDSGFYLCAWRQGGGNTIYFGEGSWLTVV.